This T cell receptor beta chain was sequenced during a study of T cell responses to AZD1222 COVID-19 vaccine. Sequencing was performed with immunoSEQ multiplex PCR; in TCRdb, only in-frame clones are kept and a portion is missing. The profile covers 140,000 to 150,000 clones, with around 89% appearing a single time and under 2% taken by the ten largest. The CDR3 contains 14 residues. The germline V and J ends were trimmed by 3 bases and 8 bases, with 19 bases remaining between them. The germline V gene has CDR1 DFQATT and CDR2 SNEGSKA (reference sequence). About this clone: Its antigen is unidentified.

Study-wide results and caveats: Every sample of the repertoires postdated the peak T cell response. Spike as a whole was targeted by vaccine-associated CD4 TCRs, dominant at 160-218 and 743-854. Breadth and depth of Spike-specific TCRs rose after two AZD1222 doses. Most donors were white British, females outnumbered males, and clonal diversity was possibly underestimated.

The material was peripheral blood, obtained on day 0 of AZD1222 vaccination. This clonotype was sampled from an adult in good health. This chain links TRBV20-1 with TRBJ1-2; D gene ambiguous. CDR3 region: CSASSVSGVLGYTF. CDR3 bases: TGCAGTGCTAGTTCCGTCAGTGGGGTGCTGGGCTACACCTTC.